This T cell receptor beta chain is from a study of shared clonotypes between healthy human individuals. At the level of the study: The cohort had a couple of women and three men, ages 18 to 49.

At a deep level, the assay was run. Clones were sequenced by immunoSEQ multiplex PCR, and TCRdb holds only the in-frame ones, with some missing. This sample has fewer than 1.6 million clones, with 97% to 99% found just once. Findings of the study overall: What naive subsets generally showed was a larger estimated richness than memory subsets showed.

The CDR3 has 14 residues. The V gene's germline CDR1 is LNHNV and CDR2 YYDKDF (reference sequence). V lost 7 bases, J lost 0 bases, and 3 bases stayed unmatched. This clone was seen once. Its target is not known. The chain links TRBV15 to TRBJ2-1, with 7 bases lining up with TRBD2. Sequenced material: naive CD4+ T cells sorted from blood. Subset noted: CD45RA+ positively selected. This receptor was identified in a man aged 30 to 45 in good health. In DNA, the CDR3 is TGTGCCACCATTGGCGGGAGCTCCTACAATGAGCAGTTCTTC. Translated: CATIGGSSYNEQFF.